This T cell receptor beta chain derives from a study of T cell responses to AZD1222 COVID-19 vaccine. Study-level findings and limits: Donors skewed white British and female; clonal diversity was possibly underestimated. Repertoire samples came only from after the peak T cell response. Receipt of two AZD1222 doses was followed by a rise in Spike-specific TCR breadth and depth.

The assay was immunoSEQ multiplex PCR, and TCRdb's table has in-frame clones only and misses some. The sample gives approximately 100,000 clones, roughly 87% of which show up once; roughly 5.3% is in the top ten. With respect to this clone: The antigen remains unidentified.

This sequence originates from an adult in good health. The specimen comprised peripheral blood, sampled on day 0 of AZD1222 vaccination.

In DNA form, the CDR3 reads TGCGCCAGCAGCCATAGGACTAGCACCGAGCAGTACTTC. Protein sequence: CASSHRTSTEQYF. This sequence joins TRBV4-3 and TRBJ2-7; 8 positions match TRBD2. The V segment lost 3 bases and the J segment 6 bases; nucleotides outside the gene matches: 4. Germline CDR1 LGHNA, CDR2 YSLEER. The CDR3 has 13 residues.